This TCR beta chain was documented in a study of control samples from healthy donors and cancer patients. Only in-frame clones appear in the TCRdb table, and some are missing; sequencing was by immunoSEQ multiplex PCR. There are about 160,000 clones in the sample; approximately 96% occur only once, and over 1% lies in the top ten. With 5 bases removed from V and 0 bases from J, the gap between germline ends came to 7 bases. The CDR3 has 13 residues. CDR1 is MGHDK and CDR2 is SYGVNS in the germline V gene. The material sequenced was blood. The receptor's source is a woman aged 30 to 39 in good health. The V and J genes are TRBV25-1 and TRBJ1-1; the D is unclear. The CDR3 region has the DNA TGTGCCAGCAGTTCCAGAATGAACACTGAAGCTTTCTTT. Its protein product is CASSSRMNTEAFF.